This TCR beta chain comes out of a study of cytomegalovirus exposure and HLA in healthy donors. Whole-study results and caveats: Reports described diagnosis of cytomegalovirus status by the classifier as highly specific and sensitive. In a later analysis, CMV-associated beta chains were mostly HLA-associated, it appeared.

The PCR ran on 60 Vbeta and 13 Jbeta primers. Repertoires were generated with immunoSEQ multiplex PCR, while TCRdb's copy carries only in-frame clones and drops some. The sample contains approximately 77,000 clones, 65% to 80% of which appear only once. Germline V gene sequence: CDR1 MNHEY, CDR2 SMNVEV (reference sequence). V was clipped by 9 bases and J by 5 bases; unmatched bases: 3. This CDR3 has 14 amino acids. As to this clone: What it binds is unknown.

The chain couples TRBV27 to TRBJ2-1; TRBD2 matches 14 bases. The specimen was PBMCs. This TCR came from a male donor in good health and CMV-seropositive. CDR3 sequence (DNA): TGTGCCAGTGGGACTAGCGGGGGAGACAATGAGCAGTTCTTC. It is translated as CASGTSGGDNEQFF.